This T cell receptor (beta chain) was retrieved from a study of blood T cell repertoires in COVID-19. Study-wide background: Whether acute or convalescent, the COVID-19 samples came from the United States, Italy and Spain.

This CDR3 comprises 14 residues. Unmatched junction bases numbered 6, after V lost 9 bases and J lost 2 bases. CDR1 SGHNT and CDR2 YENEEA come from the germline V gene. In the original analysis: Estimated nucleated cell counts came from reference gene primer amplification. Assay: immunoSEQ multiplex PCR; the TCRdb copy retains only in-frame clones and omits some. V and J calls and clone size are as listed in that table; D and trimming were resolved from the DNA. The sample has a few hundred thousand clones, about 88% seen once. This clone was detected a few times. It was during active infection that Seattle patients were enrolled and then longitudinally followed.

The source is a woman aged 45 to 65 with COVID-19, enrolled during active disease. The V call is TRBV11-3, the J call TRBJ2-4, with 8 positions matching TRBD1. Material: peripheral blood. The DNA of the CDR3 is TGTGCCAGTGGACAGGGTGGGTCCAAAAACATTCAGTACTTC. It encodes CASGQGGSKNIQYF.